A single sample gave rise to the 10 T cell receptor beta chains below, sequenced in a study of T cell responses to AZD1222 COVID-19 vaccine. Here immunoSEQ multiplex PCR was the method, and the copy in TCRdb shows in-frame clones only, minus some. The sample yields some 120,000 clones, roughly 88% seen once. The sample consisted of peripheral blood, taken on day 0 of MenACWY control vaccination. The receptors originated from an adult in good health.

The DNA of the CDR3 is TGTGCCGGGTCGGGACACATGAACACTGAAGCTTTCTTT. Amino acid sequence: CAGSGHMNTEAFF. The chain employs TRBV6-5 and TRBJ1-1; D may be TRBD1 (6 bases). The germline V gene encodes CDR1 MNHEY and CDR2 SVGAGI. The length of the CDR3 is 13 residues. Trimming shortened V by 11 bases and J by 0 bases, and 13 bases separated the two germline ends.

The J gene is TRBJ1-6, the V gene TRBV3-1 (or the pseudogene TRBV3-2); TRBD1 might be the D (6 bases). With 5 bases removed from V and 10 bases from J, the gap between germline ends came to 15 bases. The CDR3 sequence is 14 residues long. Per germline, CDR1 LGHDT and CDR2 YNNKEL (reference sequence). CDR3 nucleotides: TGTGCCAGCAGCTCCGTCCTCGGGGGCTCACCCCTCCACTTT. Amino acids: CASSSVLGGSPLHF.

This clone appeared once. Other nucleotide sequences from this sample produce the same CDR3. The rearrangement links TRBV5-1 to TRBJ1-3; no reliable D call. In germline, CDR1 is SGHRS, CDR2 YFSETQ. V lost 0 bases to trimming and J lost 0 bases, with 7 bases between them. The CDR3 is 15 residues long. The CDR3 region has the DNA TGCGCCAGCAGCTTGGCCGGGAGCTCTGGAAACACCATATATTTT. This encodes CASSLAGSSGNTIYF. Variable domain in full (rest from reference TRBV5-1 and TRBJ1-3): KAGVTQTPRYLIKTRGQQVTLSCSPISGHRSVSWYQQTPGQGLQFLFEYFSETQRNKGNFPGRFSGRQFSNSRSEMNVSTLELGDSALYLCASSLAGSSGNTIYFGEGSWLTVV.

This chain joins TRBV18 and TRBJ2-7, with 7 bases aligning to TRBD1. The CDR3 sequence is 15 residues long. Trimming removed 4 bases from V and 0 bases from J; junction bases left unmatched: 6. Germline values: CDR1 KGHSH, CDR2 LQKENI. CDR3 sequence (DNA): TGTGCCAGCTCACTTAGGACAGGCAGCTCCTACGAGCAGTACTTC. It is translated as CASSLRTGSSYEQYF.

This clone was seen only once. V usage is TRBV19 and J usage is TRBJ2-2; possibly TRBD2 for D (5 bases). Trimming removed 7 bases from V and 7 bases from J, with 13 bases in between. Germline V CDR1 and CDR2: LNHDA, SQIVND (reference sequence). This CDR3 region has 13 residues. The CDR3 here is CASNLYGVGELFF. Here the CDR3 DNA reads TGTGCCAGTAATTTATACGGGGTCGGGGAGCTGTTTTTT.

V usage is TRBV9 and J usage is TRBJ2-7; 9 nucleotides align to TRBD1. V trimming: 4 bases; J trimming: 0 bases; junction bases outside the gene matches: 5. Germline V gene data show CDR1 as SGDLS and CDR2 as YYNGEE. The CDR3 covers 15 residues. The CDR3 DNA follows: TGTGCCAGCAGCCGACAGGGGGACAGCTCCTACGAGCAGTACTTC. As protein: CASSRQGDSSYEQYF.

V usage is TRBV10-3 and J usage is TRBJ2-5; D gene unclear. The CDR3 contains 13 residues. CDR1 ENHRY and CDR2 SYGVKD come from the germline V gene. V shed 2 bases and J shed 0 bases, with 4 bases lying between them. CDR3 coding DNA: TGTGCCATCAGTGAGACGGACCAAGAGACCCAGTACTTC. Translated, it gives CAISETDQETQYF.

The chain uses TRBV10-2 and TRBJ1-3; no clear D gene. CDR3 length: 13 residues. V shed 0 bases and J shed 5 bases, with 5 bases lying between them. CDR1 is WSHSY and CDR2 is SAAADI in the germline V gene. The CDR3 DNA is TGCGCCAGCAGTGAGTCGATGCGAAACACCATATATTTT. Translation gives CASSESMRNTIYF.

J is TRBJ1-3 and V is TRBV4-3, with 8 bases lining up with TRBD1. The CDR3 is 17 residues long. CDR1 and CDR2 from the germline V gene are LGHNA and YSLEER. Trimming at V came to 0 bases and at J to 4 bases, leaving 8 bases not matched to a gene. The CDR3 nucleotides are TGCGCCAGCAGCCAAGAGTTCACAGGGGACAGGGGAAACACCATATATTTT. Its translation: CASSQEFTGDRGNTIYF.

This chain connects TRBV28 to TRBJ2-2; D might be TRBD2 (6 bases). CDR1 is MDHEN, CDR2 SYDVKM, per germline. The CDR3 consists of 14 residues. V dropped 8 bases and J dropped 3 bases, with 13 bases sitting between them. The CDR3 reads CASLAGWDTGELFF. CDR3 coding DNA: TGTGCCAGCCTTGCGGGGTGGGACACCGGGGAGCTGTTTTTT.